The TCR beta chain under discussion was sequenced for a study of OX40 agonist ivuxolimab in advanced cancers. Study-level points and caveats: At doses 0.1 to 3.0 mg/kg, CD4+ and CD8+ clones expanded. Among the lowest levels of clonal expansion were found in partial responders at 0.1-3.0 mg/kg.

This clone appeared once. The antigen is unknown. Sequenced by immunoSEQ multiplex PCR; TCRdb stores in-frame clones only, minus some. Of tens of thousands of clones in the sample, around 80% were seen once. CDR1 is SGHRS, CDR2 YFSETQ, per germline. This CDR3 is 15 amino acids long. The V end lost 0 bases, the J end lost 0 bases, and 8 bases lay between the germline ends. The clonotype originates from an adult with an advanced solid tumor such as melanoma, head and neck, liver or kidney cancer. This chain uses TRBV5-1 with TRBJ2-3; perhaps TRBD2 as D (5 bases). Material: CD4+ or CD8+ T cells sorted from blood, obtained in a trial of the OX40 agonist ivuxolimab. The CDR3, as DNA: TGCGCCAGCAGCTTGGGCGGGCCTAGCACAGATACGCAGTATTTT. It encodes CASSLGGPSTDTQYF.